This TCR beta chain was recorded in a study of T cell changes during pregnancy in multiple sclerosis. Produced via immunoSEQ multiplex PCR; TCRdb's table is partial and in-frame only. The table lists about 98,000 clones, roughly nine tenths of them singletons. This receptor was taken from a female donor in good health, enrolled as a control in a pregnancy study. The material sequenced was peripheral blood, taken after pregnancy.

The CDR3 sequence: CASSQAGQGFYEQYF. The DNA for the CDR3 is TGTGCCAGCAGCCAGGCGGGACAGGGGTTCTACGAGCAGTACTTC. The chain employs TRBV7-9 and TRBJ2-7, with TRBD1 matching over 10 bases. Trimming took 5 bases from V and 3 from J; bases not matched to a gene: 7. Germline CDR1 and CDR2: SEHNR and FQNEAQ (reference sequence). This CDR3 contains 15 residues.